The 9 T cell receptor beta chains listed next were all sequenced from one sample in a study of T cells in Graves' hyperthyroidism and ophthalmopathy. There were TCR beta CDR3 regions amplified from RNA transcripts. With the HTBI primer set, the TCR CDR3 went through a first round of RT-PCR. MiXCR, run by TCRdb on the multiplex PCR reads, gives a single entry per CDR3 protein. Of 650,000 to 800,000 distinct CDR3 sequences listed, approximately 42% are singletons. Source material: peripheral blood or thyroid tissue (not recorded which). The source is an adult man with Graves' disease, either hyperthyroidism or ophthalmopathy (not recorded which).

This chain joins TRBV12-3 or TRBV12-4 and TRBJ2-7, with D tentatively TRBD1 (5 bases). The CDR3 contains 12 residues. V was trimmed by 6 bases and J by 2 bases, leaving 8 bases between them. The CDR3 bases are TGTGCCAGCAGCCGCAGGGCCTACGAGCAGTACTTC. Amino acids: CASSRRAYEQYF.

The rearrangement uses TRBV6-4 and TRBJ1-4; the match to TRBD1 covers 8 bases. V gave up 7 bases and J gave up 7 bases; unmatched junction bases: 5. CDR3 length: 13 residues. Germline values: CDR1 MRHNA, CDR2 SNTAGT. CDR3 in amino acids: CASNDRGSEKLFF. CDR3 nucleotides: TGTGCCAGCAACGACAGGGGAAGTGAAAAACTGTTTTTT.

This clonotype has ten or more counts. The chain carries TRBV24-1 and TRBJ1-1, with D uncertain. CDR1 KGHDR and CDR2 SFDVKD come from the germline V gene. V was pared by 5 bases and J by 4 bases, with 13 bases between. This CDR3 has 14 amino acids. The CDR3 region has the DNA TGTGCCACCAGTGGGGAAGGCCCGAGCACTGAAGCTTTCTTT. It translates to CATSGEGPSTEAFF.

In its sample, this clonotype was seen many times. The chain is built from TRBV2 and TRBJ2-7; 7 positions match TRBD1. Looked up from germline, CDR1 is SNHLY and CDR2 is FYNNEI. Unmatched junction bases numbered 4, after V lost 5 bases and J lost 3 bases. The CDR3 is 13 residues long. The CDR3 DNA follows: TGTGCCAGCAGTCTCCGGGACAGCTACGAGCAGTACTTC. Translated: CASSLRDSYEQYF.

This chain joins TRBV7-2 and TRBJ1-4, with a tentative D call TRBD1 (5 bases). Trimming removed 6 bases at V and 6 bases at J, with 14 bases between. Germline CDR1 and CDR2: SGHTA and FQGNSA. The CDR3 totals 14 residues. The CDR3 bases are TGTGCCAGCAGGGCGGGCAGGGAGGATGAAAAACTGTTTTTT. The encoded protein is CASRAGREDEKLFF.

For this clonotype: At one boundary the junction diverges from the germline segment, which might be a read error. CDR3 sequence (DNA): TGTGCCATCAATGACCTGAGCTCCTATAATTCACCCCTCCACTTT. This sequence encodes CAINDLSSYNSPLHF. The rearrangement uses TRBV10-1 and TRBJ1-6; D call uncertain. This CDR3 is 15 amino acids long. From germline, CDR1 is WNHNN and CDR2 SYGVQD (reference sequence).

The chain has TRBV6-5 and TRBJ1-2; a possible D gene is TRBD1 (6 bases). The CDR3 covers 14 residues. The germline V gene has CDR1 MNHEY and CDR2 SVGAGI. The V and J ends lost 7 bases and 3 bases respectively, with 15 bases between them. CDR3 sequence: CASTSRGRDYGYTF. As DNA, the CDR3 is TGTGCCAGCACTTCCCGGGGGCGTGACTATGGCTACACCTTC.

CDR3 DNA: TGTGCCACCCTCACGGACATGAACACTGAAGCTTTCTTT. Protein product: CATLTDMNTEAFF. This rearrangement joins TRBV7-2 to TRBJ1-1; a possible D gene is TRBD1 (5 bases). The germline V gene encodes CDR1 SGHTA and CDR2 FQGNSA. The V end was cut by 10 bases, the J end by 0 bases, with 12 bases between. The CDR3 contains 13 residues. Full variable domain (missing parts from reference TRBV7-2 and TRBJ1-1): GAGVSQSPSNKVTEKGKDVELRCDPISGHTALYWYRQSLGQGLEFLIYFQGNSAPDKSGLPSDRFSAERTGGSVSTLTIQRTQQEDSAVYLCATLTDMNTEAFFGQGTRLTVV.

Concerning this clonotype: This is likely a read error, given that the CDR3 carries no conserved phenylalanine or tryptophan at its end. V gene TRBV20-1 combines with J gene TRBJ1-2; possibly TRBD1 for D (6 bases). Trimming took 5 bases from V and 6 from J, leaving 19 bases between them. From germline, CDR1 is DFQATT and CDR2 SNEGSKA (reference sequence). CDR3 length: 14 residues. The CDR3 nucleotides read TGCAGTGCTCCGCGACCCACAGGGTCGAATGGCTACACCTGC. This codes for CSAPRPTGSNGYTC.